This T cell receptor beta chain was found in a study of metastatic and nonmetastatic thyroid tumors. Thyroid surgery was performed in patients who had received no treatment beforehand. Germline lookup yields CDR1 SGHRS and CDR2 YFSETQ. There are 18 residues in the CDR3. V was clipped by 1 base and J by 0 bases, with 16 bases between them. In the authors' workflow: Clinicopathological groups differed in CDR3, with these differences serving to build a distant-metastasis classifier for papillary thyroid cancer. TCRdb reprocessed the PCR reads via MiXCR. The authors' filters were not applied to this entry. This table has around 41,000 clones, about 3.3% appearing once.

J is TRBJ2-2 and V is TRBV5-1; no reliable D call. Sample: blood. This sequence originates from a female donor with papillary thyroid cancer or a benign thyroid nodule (not recorded which). Some clones in this sample may be carry-over from other donors' samples. CDR3 residues: CASSLFGWTNSNTGELFF. DNA for the CDR3: TGCGCCAGCAGCTTGTTCGGGTGGACCAACTCGAACACCGGGGAGCTGTTTTTT.